The 6 T cell receptor beta chains presented below share a single source sample, sequenced in a study of blood T cells in healthy people across ages. A second PCR, run for about 6 to 12 cycles, used a sample-barcoded 5' primer plus a J-beta primer mix. Using its own MiXCR run on the 5' RACE reads, TCRdb lists one record per CDR3 protein. The profile shows about 1.5 million distinct CDR3 sequences, approximately 43% of them singletons. Sequencing input: blood. These receptors all come from a woman under 30 in good health.

This clonotype was counted only a few times. The chain uses TRBV12-3 or TRBV12-4 and TRBJ1-2; D gene uncertain. The CDR3 is 16 amino acids. Trimming cost V 3 bases and J 4 bases, with 18 bases left between them. This CDR3 is CASSLFGRSIRYGYTF. CDR3 DNA sequence: TGTGCCAGCAGTTTGTTTGGCAGGTCTATACGCTATGGCTACACCTTC.

CDR3: CASSHDGPLRATEAFF. The CDR3 DNA reads TGTGCCAGCAGTCACGACGGGCCTTTGAGGGCCACTGAAGCTTTCTTT. J is TRBJ1-1 and V is TRBV6-2 or TRBV6-3; no clear D gene. The CDR3 consists of 16 residues. The V gene lost 5 bases and the J gene lost 4 bases, with 20 bases spanning the gap. Germline V gene lookup returns CDR1 MNHEY and CDR2 SVGEGT.

The chain is built from TRBV20-1 and TRBJ1-5, with a tentative D call TRBD1 (5 bases). V was shortened by 3 bases and J by 5 bases, with 14 bases between the two germline ends. Looked up from germline, CDR1 is DFQATT and CDR2 is SNEGSKA (reference sequence). This CDR3 is 14 amino acids long. CDR3 loop: CSASEGIEYQPQHF. The CDR3 region has the DNA TGCAGTGCTAGTGAGGGGATAGAGTATCAGCCCCAGCATTTT.

This clonotype was detected only a few times. CDR3 in DNA: TGTGCCAGCAGTTACTCGGAGGGGGCACACGAGCAGTACTTC. This gives the protein CASSYSEGAHEQYF. The rearrangement joins TRBV6-6 to TRBJ2-5; perhaps TRBD1 as D (7 bases). The end of the DNA aligns better with TRBJ2-7, so the J call may be wrong. CDR1 MNHNY and CDR2 SVGAGI come from the germline V gene (reference sequence). This CDR3 is built from 14 residues.

Note on this clonotype: No conserved phenylalanine or tryptophan is present at the end of the CDR3, so a read error is the likely explanation. The chain carries TRBV29-1 and TRBJ2-7; D might be TRBD1 (6 bases). V was clipped by 4 bases and J by 5 bases, with 15 bases between them. CDR1 is SQVTM, CDR2 ANQGSEA, per germline. CDR3 length equals 13 residues. Written as DNA, the CDR3 is TGCAGCGTTGGAACAGGACAGTCCCACGAGCAGTACATC. It is translated as CSVGTGQSHEQYI.

The sample holds a few counts of this clonotype. CDR3 coding DNA: TGTGCCAGCAATTTGGACGGAAACACTGAAGCTTTCTTT. Its protein is CASNLDGNTEAFF. V usage is TRBV2 and J usage is TRBJ1-1; D ambiguous. The CDR3 loop spans 13 amino acids. Germline CDR1 reads SNHLY; CDR2 reads FYNNEI. Trimming removed 7 bases at V and 2 bases at J, with 11 bases between.